This paragraph reports one TCR beta chain. Its target is not known. The length of the CDR3 is 16 residues. The data were obtained in a study of response to subunit inactivated influenza vaccine. Study-level results: Authors suggested that a seasonal influenza vaccination recruits few new T cells each time.

TCRdb re-analysed the RT-PCR reads in MiXCR, keeping a single row per CDR3 protein. Here the sample spans more than 450,000 distinct CDR3 sequences, about 12% being singletons. Specimen: PBMCs from blood, collected on the day of vaccination. The chain joins TRBV21-1 to TRBJ2-1; TRBD2, the table's D call, lacks a check against the DNA. TRBV21-1 is annotated as a pseudogene. The receptor was derived from a man aged 45-65 years who received an inactivated influenza vaccine. DNA of the CDR3: TGTGCCAGCAGCGCAAGGGGGACTAGCGGCTACAATGAGCAGTTCTTC. Residues: CASSARGTSGYNEQFF.